This TCR beta chain was identified during a study of blood T cell repertoires in COVID-19. Study context: Samples representing acute and convalescent COVID-19 were sourced from the United States, Italy and Spain.

This table comes from immunoSEQ multiplex PCR, and its TCRdb copy is limited to in-frame clones, with some not included. Among about 82,000 clones listed, about 78% were seen once. Trimming stripped 1 base from V and 2 bases from J, with 5 bases between. Per germline, CDR1 LGHDT and CDR2 YNNKEL (reference sequence). This CDR3 region has 13 residues. Seattle cases were enrolled at active infection and followed longitudinally. Sequencing used peripheral blood. The chain is built from TRBV3-1 (or the pseudogene TRBV3-2) and TRBJ1-2; no clear D. The receptor's source is a man in his 60s with COVID-19, enrolled during active disease. The CDR3 DNA follows: TGTGCCAGCAGCCAAGGTCGGAACTATGGCTACACCTTC. Protein product: CASSQGRNYGYTF.